This TCR beta chain was sequenced in a study of PD-1 blockade in mismatch repair-deficient tumors. Study-level information: Patients had approximately 12 mismatch repair-deficient cancer types and were previously treated and progressing. Findings of the study overall: Rapid post-treatment expansion, then contraction, generally preceding radiologic response, marked tumor-resident clones.

The protocol was immunoSEQ multiplex PCR, while the TCRdb copy is restricted to in-frame clones and leaves out a portion. The data show around 120,000 clones, with around 87% seen just once and roughly 13% held by the top ten. The germline CDR1 and CDR2 sequences are SGHRS and YFSETQ. V was clipped by 1 base and J by 3 bases, with 11 bases between them. This CDR3 contains 15 residues. In the case of this clone: Its specificity is not known.

The sequence was collected from an adult with mismatch repair-deficient cancer. J is TRBJ1-3 and V is TRBV5-1; D possibly corresponds to TRBD1 (5 bases). The sequencing used peripheral blood, collected 44 weeks after starting pembrolizumab. CDR3 residues: CASSLRGGYGNTIYF. The CDR3 DNA reads TGCGCCAGCAGCTTGCGGGGCGGTTATGGAAACACCATATATTTT.